The 29 T cell receptor delta chains given below trace back to one sample, sequenced in a study of gamma-delta chains in newborns, infants, children. TCRdb fed the reads into CATT to redo clone calling. The sample has approximately 2,500 delta-chain clones; about 6.3% are singletons. Sequenced material: blood. The receptors come from a child who was a newborn, infant or young child, either healthy, febrile or measles-vaccinated (not recorded which).

This clone was seen a few times. A clone one base away is much larger, so this may be a read error. The rearrangement uses TRDV2 and TRDJ3, with 10 bases lining up with TRDD3. CDR1 and CDR2 from the germline V gene are GEAIGNYY and EKD. The CDR3 spans 20 residues. CDR3: CACDTVTGGSSSWDTRKMFF. Here the CDR3 DNA reads TGTGCCTGTGACACCGTTACTGGGGGATCGAGCTCCTGGGACACCCGAAAGATGTTTTTC.

This clone was seen only a few times. This is likely an artifact of a read error, given a far larger clone one base away. This sample includes further DNA sequences coding for the same CDR3. The J gene is TRDJ1, the V gene TRDV2; D gene unclear. The CDR3 is 15 amino acids. Looked up from germline, CDR1 is GEAIGNYY and CDR2 is EKD. The DNA for the CDR3 is TGTGCCTGCGACACCGTCGGGGCCTACACCGATAAACTCATCTTT. This encodes CACDTVGAYTDKLIF.

This clone turned up a few times. One base away lies a much larger clone, so this may be a sequencing read error. This chain connects TRDV2 to TRDJ3; 9 bases agree with TRDD3. Germline CDR1 and CDR2: GEAIGNYY and EKD. Trimming at V came to 0 bases and at J to 2 bases, leaving 13 bases not matched to a gene. The CDR3 consists of 21 residues. The CDR3 DNA follows: TGTGCCTGTGACACCCTCGAACCAACTGGGGGACACGCCTGGGACACCCGACAGATGTTTTTC. Encoded protein: CACDTLEPTGGHAWDTRQMFF.

With respect to this clone: Germline and junction disagree at one end, which may indicate a read error. In DNA form, the CDR3 reads TGTGCTCTTTGGGAAATATTGTGTTCCCCACTGGGTTATTCGTACACCGATAAACTCATCTTT. Translating gives CALWEILCSPLGYSYTDKLIF. The chain joins TRDV1 to TRDJ1, with D perhaps assigned TRDD1 or TRDD3 (6 bases each). Germline V CDR1 and CDR2: TSWWSYY, QGS. The CDR3 loop spans 21 amino acids.

This clone is categorized as large. Written as DNA, the CDR3 is TGTGCCTGTGACACCGTCGGGGATACGACCTGGGACACCCGACAGATGTTTTTC. Translating gives CACDTVGDTTWDTRQMFF. The chain recombines TRDV2 with TRDJ3; 9 bases line up with TRDD3. V lost 0 bases to trimming and J lost 2 bases; unmatched junction nucleotides: 4. Germline V lookup: CDR1 GEAIGNYY, CDR2 EKD. The CDR3 contains 18 residues.

This clone turned up a few times. The protein TCRdb lists belongs to a much larger clone and differs from this DNA's translation at residue 7, which points to a read error; the protein shown is made from the DNA. The chain recombines TRDV2 with TRDJ3; TRDD3 aligns across 7 bases. Per germline, CDR1 GEAIGNYY and CDR2 EKD. The junction had 11 bases not matched to a gene; V was cut back by 1 base and J by 0 bases. There are 20 residues in the CDR3. The CDR3 loop reads CACDTLCTGESSWDTRQMFF. CDR3 DNA: TGTGCCTGTGACACACTGTGCACTGGGGAGAGCTCCTGGGACACCCGACAGATGTTTTTC.

Notes on this clone: This DNA translates differently at residue 14 from the TCRdb protein, which is that of a much larger clone; a read error is likely, and the protein shown is the DNA's own translation. V usage is TRDV2 and J usage is TRDJ2; 9 bases fit TRDD3. Germline loops: CDR1 GEAIGNYY, CDR2 EKD. Trimming at V came to 0 bases and at J to 6 bases, leaving 16 bases not matched to a gene. The CDR3 has 19 residues. The CDR3 is CACDTVGGYSAGAAAQLFF. The CDR3 DNA is TGTGCCTGTGACACCGTCGGGGGATACTCGGCCGGGGCGGCAGCACAACTCTTCTTT.

Regarding this clone: TCRdb's protein for this DNA is that of a much larger clone and differs from the translation at residue 11, likely a read error; the protein shown is the DNA translation. This rearrangement joins TRDV2 to TRDJ3; 12 bases agree with TRDD3. V dropped 3 bases and J dropped 11; count of bases not matched to a gene: 7. The CDR3 is made up of 16 amino acids. Per germline, CDR1 GEAIGNYY and CDR2 EKD. CDR3 region: CACDLLGDTQARQMFF. The DNA of the CDR3 is TGTGCCTGTGACTTACTGGGGGATACTCAGGCCCGACAGATGTTTTTC.

This clone showed up just a few times. A far larger clone is off by one base, so a read error is likely. The same CDR3 also results from other DNA sequences found in this sample. The V call is TRDV2, the J call TRDJ3, with a tentative D call TRDD3 (6 bases). CDR1 and CDR2 (germline): GEAIGNYY, EKD. This CDR3 spans 19 amino acids. Trimming pared 3 bases from V and 0 bases from J, leaving 17 bases between. The CDR3 reads CACDDLGSPSSWDTRQMFF. As DNA, the CDR3 is TGTGCCTGTGACGACCTGGGGTCTCCGAGCTCCTGGGACACCCGACAGATGTTTTTC.

Regarding this clone: This may arise from a read error, as a much more abundant clone is one base away. The chain uses TRDV2 and TRDJ2; 11 bases match TRDD3. Per the germline V gene, CDR1 is GEAIGNYY and CDR2 is EKD. The CDR3 sequence is 16 residues long. CDR3 DNA sequence: TGTGCCTGTGTCATATACTGGGGGATATTGACAGCAAAACTCTTCTTT. Translation: CACVIYWGILTAKLFF.

This clone appeared a few times. A much larger clone is a single base away; this may be a read error. Distinct nucleotide sequences in the sample also encode this CDR3. The chain has TRDV1 and TRDJ1; D not resolved. The germline gives CDR1 TSWWSYY, CDR2 QGS. The CDR3 sequence is 15 residues long. The CDR3 DNA reads as TGCGCTCTTCTATTGGGAAAACTCGTGGGCGATAAACTCATCTTT. Protein product: CALLLGKLVGDKLIF.

This clone counts as large. The sample has other DNA sequences that encode this CDR3 too. This chain's CDR3 is CACDGILGDSSWDTRQMFF. The CDR3 DNA reads as TGTGCCTGTGACGGAATACTGGGGGATAGCTCCTGGGACACCCGACAGATGTTTTTC. This sequence joins TRDV2 and TRDJ3; 11 bases map to TRDD3. Trimming cost V 3 bases and J 0 bases; bases outside gene matches: 6. Germline lookup yields CDR1 GEAIGNYY and CDR2 EKD. The length of the CDR3 is 19 residues.

This clone came up a few times. This probably arose from a read error, given a far larger clone one base away. The V call is TRDV2, the J call TRDJ2; 10 bases are a match to TRDD3. The CDR3 has 15 residues. Germline lookup yields CDR1 GEAIGNYY and CDR2 EKD. CDR3 region: CACDILGDLTAKLFF. The CDR3 region has the DNA TGTGCCTGTGACATACTGGGGGATTTGACAGCAAAACTCTTCTTT.

The table lists this clone with a few counts. The genes are TRDV1 and TRDJ1; 13 bases map to TRDD3. After removal of 5 bases from V and 3 bases from J, the junction contained 30 bases not matched to a gene. Germline lookup yields CDR1 TSWWSYY and CDR2 QGS. This CDR3 is 24 amino acids long. The DNA of the CDR3 is TGTGCTCTTGGGAACTGGGCCCGGTTCCTGCTACTGGGGGATACGCGAAAGTACGCCGATAAACTCATCTTT. Its translation is CALGNWARFLLLGDTRKYADKLIF.

The genes are TRDV2 and TRDJ3, with TRDD3 identical over 10 bases. CDR3 length: 20 amino acids. Germline CDR1 is GEAIGNYY and CDR2 is EKD. The V and J ends lost 3 bases and 0 bases, in that order; junction bases with no gene match: 10. The CDR3 loop is CACDGLGDTRRSWDTRQMFF. CDR3 nucleotides: TGTGCCTGTGACGGATTGGGGGATACTCGACGCTCCTGGGACACCCGACAGATGTTTTTC.

As to this clone: Only one base separates this from a far larger clonotype, so it likely reflects a read error. Other DNA sequences in the same sample also yield this CDR3. This chain connects TRDV2 to TRDJ3, with 13 bases that match TRDD3. The CDR3 extends over 18 amino acids. Per germline, CDR1 GEAIGNYY and CDR2 EKD. For the CDR3, the DNA is TGTGCATGTGACCCCGTACTGGGGGATACGGGGACTGGCCGACAGATGTTTTTC. It encodes CACDPVLGDTGTGRQMFF.

This clone has just a few counts. The rearrangement links TRDV1 to TRDJ1, with 7 bases lining up with TRDD2. The CDR3 runs to 20 residues. Germline CDR1 is TSWWSYY and CDR2 is QGS. V shed 4 bases, J shed 4 bases, and the junction held 24 bases outside the gene matches. CDR3 protein: CALGGILPSSSGLYFDKLIF. The CDR3 DNA follows: TGTGCTCTTGGGGGTATACTTCCTTCCTCTTCTGGTTTATACTTCGATAAACTCATCTTT.

Concerning this clone: This DNA's translation and the protein TCRdb lists, from a much larger clone, do not match at residue 12, likely due to a read error; the protein shown is translated from the DNA. This CDR3 is also generated by other DNA sequences in the sample. J is TRDJ3 and V is TRDV2; TRDD3 matches 7 bases. V shed 1 base, J shed 3 bases, and the junction held 14 bases outside the gene matches. This CDR3 has 20 residues. The germline CDR1 and CDR2 sequences are GEAIGNYY and EKD. The CDR3 coding sequence is TGTGCCTGTGACACACTGTTCACTGGGGAGAGCTTCTGGGACACCCGACAGATGTTTTTC. This gives the protein CACDTLFTGESFWDTRQMFF.

There are a few counts of this clone. TCRdb's entry gives the protein of a much larger clone, which mismatches this DNA's translation at residue 4, likely from a read error; the protein reported here is translated from the DNA. The chain joins TRDV2 to TRDJ1; 7 nucleotides agree with TRDD3. The CDR3 is 18 amino acids. The germline CDR1 and CDR2 sequences are GEAIGNYY and EKD. Germline trimming cut 5 bases from V and 0 bases from J; bases unmatched to any gene: 17. This CDR3 reads CACATKRGLGDYTDKLIF. The CDR3 nucleotides are TGTGCCTGTGCCACGAAACGAGGATTGGGGGACTACACCGATAAACTCATCTTT.

A remark on this clone: With only one base between it and a far larger clone, this is likely a read error. The CDR3 spells CACDLLGDTDKIIF. The CDR3 DNA reads as TGTGCCTGTGACCTACTGGGGGACACCGATAAAATCATCTTT. This chain joins TRDV2 and TRDJ1; 9 bases align to TRDD3. The V gene's germline CDR1 is GEAIGNYY and CDR2 EKD. This CDR3 is built from 14 residues.

Note on this clone: This DNA translates differently at residue 6 from the TCRdb protein, which is that of a much larger clone; a read error is likely, and the protein shown is the DNA's own translation. Here the CDR3 reads CACDTASGMGPSWDTRQMFF. As DNA, the CDR3 is TGTGCCTGTGACACCGCTTCGGGGATGGGGCCCTCCTGGGACACCCGACAGATGTTTTTC. The J gene is TRDJ3, the V gene TRDV2; D perhaps matches TRDD3 (6 bases). CDR1 is GEAIGNYY, CDR2 EKD, per germline. The CDR3 runs 20 residues. Trimming removed 0 bases at V and 0 bases at J, with 17 bases between.

As concerns this clone: This DNA's translation differs at residue 3 from TCRdb's protein, which comes from a much larger clone; a read error is likely, and the protein shown is translated from the DNA. The chain carries TRDV2 and TRDJ3, with D possibly matching TRDD3 (6 bases). This CDR3 contains 19 residues. Per germline, CDR1 GEAIGNYY and CDR2 EKD. Here the CDR3 reads CAYDTVQGIDSWDTRQMFF. CDR3 coding DNA: TGTGCCTATGACACCGTTCAAGGGATAGACTCCTGGGACACCCGACAGATGTTTTTC.

This clone appeared a few times. A read error likely explains this, since a far larger clone differs by one base. This CDR3 is also generated by other DNA sequences in the sample. The genes are TRDV2 and TRDJ2, with 12 bases identical to TRDD3. Per the germline V gene, CDR1 is GEAIGNYY and CDR2 is EKD. The CDR3 covers 18 residues. The CDR3 protein is CACDPLGDTRALTAQLFF. Written as DNA, the CDR3 is TGTGCCTGTGACCCACTGGGGGATACAAGAGCTTTGACAGCACAGCTCTTCTTT.

This clone turned up a few times. A much larger clone lies one base from this, so it may be a read error. CDR3 region: CACDLLWDTAQLFF. CDR3 DNA sequence: TGTGCCTGTGACTTACTGTGGGATACAGCACAACTCTTCTTT. This chain links TRDV2 with TRDJ2; D is possibly TRDD3 (5 bases). The germline CDR1 and CDR2 sequences are GEAIGNYY and EKD. V was trimmed by 3 bases and J by 5 bases, leaving 12 bases between them. This CDR3 is built from 14 residues.

To note about this clone: A far larger clone lies a single base away; this is likely a read error. The sample has other DNA sequences that encode this CDR3 too. V usage is TRDV2 and J usage is TRDJ3; 9 bases align to TRDD3. The CDR3 totals 19 residues. The germline gives CDR1 GEAIGNYY, CDR2 EKD. The CDR3 bases are TGTGCCTGTGACTCCTTACTGGGGGACTATACCTGGGACACCCGGCAGATGTTTTTC. It codes for CACDSLLGDYTWDTRQMFF.

This clone appeared a few times. One base separates it from a far larger clone, so it is likely a read error. Other DNA variants within this sample encode the same CDR3. This sequence joins TRDV2 and TRDJ3; 8 bases match TRDD3. The CDR3 consists of 19 residues. Germline lookup yields CDR1 GEAIGNYY and CDR2 EKD. Trimming took 0 bases from V and 1 from J; bases not matched to a gene: 7. CDR3 amino acids: CACDTVLGVMSWDTRQMFF. The CDR3 DNA reads as TGTGCCTGTGACACCGTACTGGGGGTTATGTCCTGGGACACCCGACAGATGTTTTTC.

With respect to this clone: It is likely a read error: a sequence one base away is far more abundant. The sample contains more than one DNA sequence encoding this CDR3. V usage is TRDV2 and J usage is TRDJ3; TRDD3 matches at 13 bases. The CDR3 runs to 17 residues. Per the germline V gene, CDR1 is GEAIGNYY and CDR2 is EKD. CDR3 coding DNA: TGTGCCTGTGACACACTGGGGGATACGTGGGACACCCGACAGATGTTCTTC. It is translated as CACDTLGDTWDTRQMFF.

As regards this clone: The protein given by TCRdb reflects a much larger clone and differs at residue 5 from this DNA's translation, likely from a read error; the protein shown is the DNA's translation. The V and J genes are TRDV2 and TRDJ3; D might be TRDD3 (5 bases). The CDR3 is 19 amino acids. Per germline, CDR1 GEAIGNYY and CDR2 EKD. Trimming took off 3 bases at V and 3 bases at J, with 20 bases between the two ends. The CDR3 DNA is TGTGCCTGTGACGCCGTAGGCGGGATCGGGGACTGGGACACCCGACAGATGTTTTTC. Protein product: CACDAVGGIGDWDTRQMFF.

Concerning this clone: TCRdb shows a much larger clone's protein in place of this DNA's translation, and the two differ at residue 4, likely through a read error; the protein shown is translated from the DNA. The sample holds other DNA sequences that translate to the same CDR3. The chain has TRDV2 and TRDJ2; TRDD3 aligns across 8 bases. J was trimmed by 8 bases and V by 5 bases; bases with no gene match: 18. The CDR3 is 17 residues long. Germline assignment: CDR1 GEAIGNYY and CDR2 EKD. For the CDR3, the DNA is TGTGCCTGTGGCTCACTACTGGGGGCTCCTCCGACGGCACAACTCTTCTTT. It codes for CACGSLLGAPPTAQLFF.